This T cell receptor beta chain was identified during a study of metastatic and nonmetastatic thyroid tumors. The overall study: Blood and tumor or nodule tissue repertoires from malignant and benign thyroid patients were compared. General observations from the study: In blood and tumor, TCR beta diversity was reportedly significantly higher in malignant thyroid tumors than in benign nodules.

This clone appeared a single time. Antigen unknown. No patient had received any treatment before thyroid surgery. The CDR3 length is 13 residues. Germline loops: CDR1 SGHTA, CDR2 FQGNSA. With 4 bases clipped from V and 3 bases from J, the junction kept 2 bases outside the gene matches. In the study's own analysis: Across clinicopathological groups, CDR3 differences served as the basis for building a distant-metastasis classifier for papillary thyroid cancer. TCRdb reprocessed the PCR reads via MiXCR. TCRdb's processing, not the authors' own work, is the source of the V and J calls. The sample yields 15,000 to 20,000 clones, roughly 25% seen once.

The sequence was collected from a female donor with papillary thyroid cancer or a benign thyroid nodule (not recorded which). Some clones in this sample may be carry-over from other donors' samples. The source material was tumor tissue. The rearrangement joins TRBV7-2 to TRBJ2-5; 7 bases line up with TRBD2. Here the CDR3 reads CASSYLAEETQYF. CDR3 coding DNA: TGTGCCAGCAGCTACCTAGCGGAAGAGACCCAGTACTTC.